The entry that follows covers one T cell receptor beta chain sequence. This specimen belongs to a study of shared clonotypes between healthy human individuals. The germline V gene encodes CDR1 MDHEN and CDR2 SYDVKM. The V and J ends lost 5 bases and 4 bases respectively, with 11 bases between them. The CDR3 contains 13 residues. Produced via immunoSEQ multiplex PCR; TCRdb's table is partial and in-frame only. The sample gives nearly 1,000,000 clones, approximately 76% of which show up once; roughly 1.5% is in the top ten. The origin of this receptor is a man between 18 and 29 years old in good health. The chain couples TRBV28 to TRBJ1-2; D remains unclear. The specimen was memory CD4+ T cells sorted from blood. The subset denotes: CD45RA-negative fraction. The chain's CDR3 is CASSMEGPYGYTF. Here the CDR3 DNA reads TGTGCCAGCAGTATGGAGGGTCCCTATGGCTACACCTTC.